The clone carrying this T cell receptor beta chain was recorded many times. Its antigen is unidentified. This CDR3 is built from 15 residues. Germline CDR1 and CDR2: SEHNR and FQNEAQ (reference sequence). V shed 5 bases, J shed 6 bases, and the junction held 4 bases outside the gene matches. The sample's time point: sample taken at primary tumor resection. Frozen PBMC, nontumor lung or tumor provided whole RNA, which was sequenced unsorted. Untreated early-stage non-small cell lung cancer patients, around 70 in total, were the donors. The data originate from a study of spatial heterogeneity in lung cancer. Study-level information: Combinations of a unique TCR and a UMI were tallied in raw reads, and on average each appeared more than ten times. Study-level findings and limits: At tumor resection, ubiquitous expanded TCRs were detected in blood more often than later.

TCRdb passed the 5' RACE reads through MiXCR, listing each CDR3 protein once. This table has some 70,000 distinct CDR3 sequences, 13% appearing once. V gene TRBV7-9 combines with J gene TRBJ2-7; 16 bases fit TRBD2. Sample: PBMCs, taken at surgery. This sequence originates from a male donor with early-stage non-small cell lung cancer. The chain's CDR3 is CASSHGTSGRAEQYF. DNA for the CDR3: TGTGCCAGCAGCCACGGGACTAGCGGGAGGGCCGAGCAGTACTTC.